These T cell receptor beta chains were read from a single sample in a study of regulatory T cells in long-lasting Graves disease. TCRdb independently ran MiXCR on the multiplex PCR reads; one entry per CDR3 protein. This sample has 500,000 or so distinct CDR3 sequences, with 16% found just once. The sample also formed part of further work on T cells in Graves' hyperthyroidism and ophthalmopathy.

Sequenced material: peripheral blood mononuclear cells (PBMCs), taken at new diagnosis, from a patient treated with antithyroid drugs. These receptor sequences come from a woman aged 40 to 65 with Graves disease. The CDR3 runs from the conserved cysteine through the conserved F or W. A D gene is named only where the DNA matches it firmly. Expanded clones are given a class, and other clones once, few, many or no size at all.

j_call: TRBJ2-2
clone_size: few
d_call: TRBD1
v_call: TRBV10-1
cdr3_aa: CASSEGQGVNTGELFF
cdr3_nt: TGCGCCAGCAGTGAAGGACAGGGCGTGAACACCGGGGAGCTGTTTTTT

j_call: TRBJ2-7
clone_size: many
d_call: TRBD2
v_call: TRBV24-1
cdr3_aa: CATSELAGEGPSPYEQYF
cdr3_nt: TGTGCCACCAGTGAATTAGCCGGGGAGGGCCCTTCTCCCTACGAGCAGTACTTC

j_call: TRBJ2-3
clone_size: .
d_call: .
v_call: TRBV3-1
cdr3_aa: CASSQDRRGGDTQYF
cdr3_nt: TGTGCCAGCAGCCAAGATAGGAGGGGGGGAGATACGCAGTATTTT

j_call: TRBJ2-1
clone_size: .
d_call: TRBD2
v_call: TRBV20-1
cdr3_aa: CSARASGGFQNEQFF
cdr3_nt: TGCAGTGCTAGGGCTAGCGGGGGGTTTCAGAATGAGCAGTTCTTC

j_call: TRBJ2-5
clone_size: .
d_call: TRBD2
v_call: TRBV5-1
cdr3_aa: CASSLISGAQETQYF
cdr3_nt: TGCGCCAGCAGCTTGATTAGCGGGGCGCAAGAGACCCAGTACTTC

j_call: TRBJ2-2
clone_size: many
d_call: .
v_call: TRBV28
cdr3_aa: CASSWDKNTGELFF
cdr3_nt: TGTGCCAGCAGCTGGGACAAGAACACCGGGGAGCTGTTTTTT

j_call: TRBJ1-1
clone_size: many
d_call: .
v_call: TRBV27
cdr3_aa: CASSFSTMNTEAFF
cdr3_nt: TGTGCCAGCAGTTTCTCTACCATGAACACTGAAGCTTTCTTT

j_call: TRBJ1-1
clone_size: few
d_call: .
v_call: TRBV29-1
cdr3_aa: CSVDGMNTEAFF
cdr3_nt: TGCAGCGTTGACGGAATGAACACTGAAGCTTTCTTT

j_call: TRBJ1-5
clone_size: few
d_call: .
v_call: TRBV19
cdr3_aa: CASSIGGGTPVNQPQHF
cdr3_nt: TGTGCCAGTAGTATAGGGGGGGGGACGCCCGTTAATCAGCCCCAGCATTTT

j_call: TRBJ1-5
clone_size: few
d_call: TRBD1
v_call: TRBV5-1
cdr3_aa: CASSPGTDPQPQHF
cdr3_nt: TGCGCCAGCAGCCCGGGGACAGATCCTCAGCCCCAGCATTTT

j_call: TRBJ2-1
clone_size: .
d_call: .
v_call: TRBV12-3/TRBV12-4
cdr3_aa: CASSPRGPETQFF
cdr3_nt: TGTGCCAGCAGCCCCCGGGGGCCAGAGACCCAGTTCTTC

j_call: TRBJ1-2
clone_size: .
d_call: .
v_call: TRBV28
cdr3_aa: CATRPGTRGYTF
cdr3_nt: TGTGCCACCAGACCAGGGACTCGGGGCTACACCTTC

j_call: TRBJ2-5
clone_size: .
d_call: .
v_call: TRBV15
cdr3_aa: CATRTDYQETQYF
cdr3_nt: TGTGCCACTAGGACTGACTACCAAGAGACCCAGTACTTC

j_call: TRBJ1-5
clone_size: .
d_call: .
v_call: TRBV19
cdr3_aa: CASNEGNFGNQPQHF
cdr3_nt: TGTGCCAGTAATGAAGGGAACTTCGGGAATCAGCCCCAGCATTTT

j_call: TRBJ1-1
clone_size: many
d_call: .
v_call: TRBV12-3/TRBV12-4
cdr3_aa: CASSLRGPTEAFF
cdr3_nt: TGTGCCAGCAGTTTAAGGGGACCCACTGAAGCTTTCTTT

j_call: TRBJ2-1
clone_size: once
d_call: .
v_call: TRBV12-3/TRBV12-4
cdr3_aa: CASTSDTGGYEQFF
cdr3_nt: TGTGCCAGCACTTCCGACACGGGGGGCTATGAGCAGTTCTTC

j_call: TRBJ2-7
clone_size: once
d_call: .
v_call: TRBV4-2
cdr3_aa: CASSPRTDLNYEQYF
cdr3_nt: TGTGCCAGCAGCCCTAGGACAGATTTAAACTACGAGCAGTACTTC

j_call: TRBJ1-5
clone_size: .
d_call: .
v_call: TRBV19
cdr3_aa: CASSSRVANQPQHF
cdr3_nt: TGTGCCAGTAGTAGCAGGGTTGCCAATCAGCCCCAGCATTTT

j_call: TRBJ2-1
clone_size: few
d_call: TRBD1
v_call: TRBV11-2
cdr3_aa: CASSAQTGNSYNEQFF
cdr3_nt: TGTGCCAGCAGCGCGCAGACAGGGAACTCCTACAATGAGCAGTTCTTC

j_call: TRBJ2-1
clone_size: .
d_call: .
v_call: TRBV29-1
cdr3_aa: CSVEGAYNEQFF
cdr3_nt: TGCAGCGTTGAGGGGGCCTACAATGAGCAGTTCTTC

j_call: TRBJ2-7
clone_size: many
d_call: .
v_call: TRBV12-3/TRBV12-4
cdr3_aa: CASSLYSQYEQYF
cdr3_nt: TGTGCCAGCAGTTTATATAGCCAATACGAGCAGTACTTC

j_call: TRBJ1-5
clone_size: .
d_call: .
v_call: TRBV6-1
cdr3_aa: CASSEGILSAGQPQHF
cdr3_nt: TGTGCCAGCAGTGAAGGGATTCTCTCGGCGGGTCAGCCCCAGCATTTT

j_call: TRBJ1-5
clone_size: many
d_call: TRBD1
v_call: TRBV20-1
cdr3_aa: CSARDSAGGWSNQPQHF
cdr3_nt: TGCAGTGCTAGAGATTCGGCAGGGGGCTGGAGCAATCAGCCCCAGCATTTT

j_call: TRBJ1-2
clone_size: once
d_call: .
v_call: TRBV10-3
cdr3_aa: CAISGGHVLNYGYTF
cdr3_nt: TGTGCCATCAGTGGGGGACACGTATTAAACTATGGCTACACCTTC

j_call: TRBJ2-7
clone_size: many
d_call: .
v_call: TRBV12-3/TRBV12-4
cdr3_aa: CASSVGGPSYEQYF
cdr3_nt: TGTGCCAGCAGCGTAGGAGGTCCCTCCTACGAGCAGTACTTC

j_call: TRBJ2-3
clone_size: many
d_call: .
v_call: TRBV7-9
cdr3_aa: CASSRVNWDTQYF
cdr3_nt: TGTGCCAGCAGCAGGGTCAACTGGGATACGCAGTATTTT

j_call: TRBJ2-7
clone_size: many
d_call: .
v_call: TRBV30
cdr3_aa: CAWSHNYAEQYF
cdr3_nt: TGTGCCTGGAGTCACAACTACGCCGAGCAGTACTTC

j_call: TRBJ1-1
clone_size: many
d_call: .
v_call: TRBV28
cdr3_aa: CASEAGGGMAEAFF
cdr3_nt: TGTGCCAGCGAAGCCGGGGGGGGAATGGCCGAAGCTTTCTTT

j_call: TRBJ1-2
clone_size: many
d_call: .
v_call: TRBV29-1
cdr3_aa: CSVEGQPGGGYTF
cdr3_nt: TGCAGCGTTGAAGGGCAGCCAGGTGGTGGCTACACCTTC

j_call: TRBJ2-7
clone_size: .
d_call: TRBD1
v_call: TRBV28
cdr3_aa: CASSQFPGTADSYEQYF
cdr3_nt: TGTGCCAGCAGTCAATTCCCCGGGACAGCGGACTCCTACGAGCAGTACTTC

j_call: TRBJ1-1
clone_size: .
d_call: .
v_call: TRBV19
cdr3_aa: CASKSLLESTEAFF
cdr3_nt: TGTGCCAGCAAGTCCCTCTTGGAGAGCACTGAAGCTTTCTTT

j_call: TRBJ1-5
clone_size: few
d_call: TRBD1
v_call: TRBV4-1
cdr3_aa: CASSQTGTVKGQPQHF
cdr3_nt: TGCGCCAGCAGCCAAACTGGGACAGTCAAAGGTCAGCCCCAGCATTTT

j_call: TRBJ1-4
clone_size: few
d_call: .
v_call: TRBV11-2
cdr3_aa: CASSLPGQELFF
cdr3_nt: TGTGCCAGCAGCCTCCCGGGACAAGAACTGTTTTTT